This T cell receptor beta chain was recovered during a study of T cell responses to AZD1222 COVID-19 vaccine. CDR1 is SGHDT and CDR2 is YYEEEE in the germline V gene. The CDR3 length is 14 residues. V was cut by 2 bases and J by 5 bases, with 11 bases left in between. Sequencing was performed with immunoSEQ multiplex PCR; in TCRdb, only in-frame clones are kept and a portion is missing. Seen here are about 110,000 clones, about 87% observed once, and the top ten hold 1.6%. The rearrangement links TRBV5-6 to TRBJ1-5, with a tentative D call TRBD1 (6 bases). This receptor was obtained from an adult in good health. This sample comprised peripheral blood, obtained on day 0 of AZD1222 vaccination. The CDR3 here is CASSFFRGYQPQHF. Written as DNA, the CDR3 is TGTGCCAGCAGCTTTTTCAGGGGCTATCAGCCCCAGCATTTT.